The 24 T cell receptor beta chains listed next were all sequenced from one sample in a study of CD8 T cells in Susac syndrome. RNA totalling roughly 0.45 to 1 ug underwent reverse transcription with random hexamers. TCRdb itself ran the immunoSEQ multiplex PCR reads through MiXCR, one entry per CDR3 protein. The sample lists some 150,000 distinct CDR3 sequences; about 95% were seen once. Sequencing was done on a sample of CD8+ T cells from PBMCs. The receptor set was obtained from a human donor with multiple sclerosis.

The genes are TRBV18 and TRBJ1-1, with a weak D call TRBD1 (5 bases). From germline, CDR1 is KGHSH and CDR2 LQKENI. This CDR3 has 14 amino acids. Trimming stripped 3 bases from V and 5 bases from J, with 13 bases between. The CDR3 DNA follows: TGTGCCAGCTCACCGGGGACTAGTGTGACTGAAGCTTTCTTT. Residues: CASSPGTSVTEAFF.

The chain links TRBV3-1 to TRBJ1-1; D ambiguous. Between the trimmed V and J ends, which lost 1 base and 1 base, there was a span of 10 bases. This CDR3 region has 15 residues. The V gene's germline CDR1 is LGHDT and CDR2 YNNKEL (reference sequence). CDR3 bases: TGTGCCAGCAGCCAAGGACTGACCTCGAACACTGAAGCTTTCTTT. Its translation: CASSQGLTSNTEAFF.

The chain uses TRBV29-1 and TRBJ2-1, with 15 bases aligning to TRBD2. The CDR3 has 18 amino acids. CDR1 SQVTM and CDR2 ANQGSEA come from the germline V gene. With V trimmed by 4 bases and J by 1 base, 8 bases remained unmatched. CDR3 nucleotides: TGCAGCGTTGCGGGACTAGCGGGGGGTAGTAGATCCTACAATGAGCAGTTCTTC. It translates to CSVAGLAGGSRSYNEQFF.

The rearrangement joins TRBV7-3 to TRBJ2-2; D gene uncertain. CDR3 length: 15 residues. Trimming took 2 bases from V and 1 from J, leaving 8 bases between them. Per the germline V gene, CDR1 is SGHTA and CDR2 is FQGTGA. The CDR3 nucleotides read TGTGCCAGCAGCTTAGGCGCAGGGAACACCGGGGAGCTGTTTTTT. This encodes CASSLGAGNTGELFF. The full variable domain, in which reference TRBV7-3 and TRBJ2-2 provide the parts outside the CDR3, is GAGVSQTPSNKVTEKGKYVELRCDPISGHTALYWYRQSLGQGPEFLIYFQGTGAADDSGLPNDRFFAVRPEGSVSTLKIQRTERGDSAVYLCASSLGAGNTGELFFGEGSRLTVL.

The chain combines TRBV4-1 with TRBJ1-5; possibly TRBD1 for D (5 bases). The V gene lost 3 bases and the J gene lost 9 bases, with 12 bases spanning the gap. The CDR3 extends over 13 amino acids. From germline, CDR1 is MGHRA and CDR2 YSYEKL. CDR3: CASSHSGSPPQHF. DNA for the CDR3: TGCGCCAGCAGCCACTCAGGGTCTCCGCCCCAGCATTTT.

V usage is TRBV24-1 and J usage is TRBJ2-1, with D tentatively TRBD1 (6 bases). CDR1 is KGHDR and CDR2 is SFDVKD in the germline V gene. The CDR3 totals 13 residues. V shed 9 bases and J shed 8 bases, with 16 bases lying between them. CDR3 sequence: CATSGATVDEQFF. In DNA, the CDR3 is TGTGCCACCTCAGGGGCGACAGTGGATGAGCAGTTCTTC.

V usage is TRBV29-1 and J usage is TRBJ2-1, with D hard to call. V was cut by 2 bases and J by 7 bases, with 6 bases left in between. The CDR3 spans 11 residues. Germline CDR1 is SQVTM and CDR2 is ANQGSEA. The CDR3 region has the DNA TGCAGCGTTGAACAGAAAAATGAGCAGTTCTTC. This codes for CSVEQKNEQFF.

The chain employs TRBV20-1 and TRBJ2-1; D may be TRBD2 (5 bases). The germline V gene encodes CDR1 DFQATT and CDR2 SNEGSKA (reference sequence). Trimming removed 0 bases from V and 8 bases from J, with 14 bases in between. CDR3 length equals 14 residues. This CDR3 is CSARDLTGVDEQFF. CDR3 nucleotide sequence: TGCAGTGCTAGAGATCTAACCGGGGTCGATGAGCAGTTCTTC.

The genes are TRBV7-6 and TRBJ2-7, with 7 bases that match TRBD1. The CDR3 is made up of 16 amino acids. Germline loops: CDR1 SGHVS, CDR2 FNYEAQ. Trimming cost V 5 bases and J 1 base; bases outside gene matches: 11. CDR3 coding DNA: TGTGCCAGCAGCCTCTTGACAGGGAGTAGATCCTACGAGCAGTACTTC. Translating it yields CASSLLTGSRSYEQYF.

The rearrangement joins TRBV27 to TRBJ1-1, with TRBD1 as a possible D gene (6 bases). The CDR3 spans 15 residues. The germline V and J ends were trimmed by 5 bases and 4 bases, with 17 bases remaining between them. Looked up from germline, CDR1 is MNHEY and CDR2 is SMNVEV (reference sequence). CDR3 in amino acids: CASSPVTGGGTEAFF. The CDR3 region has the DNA TGTGCCAGCAGTCCTGTGACAGGAGGGGGCACTGAAGCTTTCTTT.

CDR3 amino acids: CASSFGTSGSDEQFF. The CDR3 nucleotides are TGCGCCAGCAGCTTTGGGACTAGCGGAAGCGATGAGCAGTTCTTC. The V and J genes are TRBV5-1 and TRBJ2-1; 11 bases are a match to TRBD2. CDR1 is SGHRS and CDR2 is YFSETQ in the germline V gene. This CDR3 comprises 15 residues. V shed 2 bases, J shed 8 bases, and the junction held 6 bases outside the gene matches.

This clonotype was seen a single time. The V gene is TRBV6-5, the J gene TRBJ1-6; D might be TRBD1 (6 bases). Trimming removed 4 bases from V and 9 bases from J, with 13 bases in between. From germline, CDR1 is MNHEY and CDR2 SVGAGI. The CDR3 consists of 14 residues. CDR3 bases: TGTGCCAGCAGTTCCACAGGGTTAGGTTCACCCCTCCACTTT. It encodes CASSSTGLGSPLHF.

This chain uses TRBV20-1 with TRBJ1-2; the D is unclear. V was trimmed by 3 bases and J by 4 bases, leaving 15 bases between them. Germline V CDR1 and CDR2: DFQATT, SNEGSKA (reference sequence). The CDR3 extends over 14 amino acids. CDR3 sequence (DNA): TGCAGTGCTAGGAAGGCAGGTGACCTCTATGGCTACACCTTC. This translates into CSARKAGDLYGYTF.

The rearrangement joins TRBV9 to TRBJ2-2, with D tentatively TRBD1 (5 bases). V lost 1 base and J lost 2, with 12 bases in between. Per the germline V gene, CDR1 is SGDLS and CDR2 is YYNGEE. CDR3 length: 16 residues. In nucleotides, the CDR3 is TGTGCCAGCAGCGTACGTAGGGGCAGTAACACCGGGGAGCTGTTTTTT. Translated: CASSVRRGSNTGELFF.

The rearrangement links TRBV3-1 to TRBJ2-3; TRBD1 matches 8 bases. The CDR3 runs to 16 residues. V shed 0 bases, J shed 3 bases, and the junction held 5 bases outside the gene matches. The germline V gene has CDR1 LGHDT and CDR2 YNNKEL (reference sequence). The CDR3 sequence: CASSQDSGGTTDTQYF. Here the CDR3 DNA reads TGTGCCAGCAGCCAAGATTCAGGGGGCACAACAGATACGCAGTATTTT.

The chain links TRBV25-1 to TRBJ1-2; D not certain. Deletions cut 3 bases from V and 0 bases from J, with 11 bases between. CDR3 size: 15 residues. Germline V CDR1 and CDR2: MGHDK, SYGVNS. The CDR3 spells CASSEGSLANYGYTF. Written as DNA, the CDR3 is TGTGCCAGCAGTGAGGGGAGCCTAGCTAACTATGGCTACACCTTC.

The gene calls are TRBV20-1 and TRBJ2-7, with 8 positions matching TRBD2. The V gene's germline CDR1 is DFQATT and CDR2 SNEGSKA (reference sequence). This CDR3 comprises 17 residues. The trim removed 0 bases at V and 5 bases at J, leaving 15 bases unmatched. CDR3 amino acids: CSARDRGRGAHHHEQYF. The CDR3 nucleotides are TGCAGTGCTAGAGATCGGGGGCGGGGGGCCCACCACCACGAGCAGTACTTC.

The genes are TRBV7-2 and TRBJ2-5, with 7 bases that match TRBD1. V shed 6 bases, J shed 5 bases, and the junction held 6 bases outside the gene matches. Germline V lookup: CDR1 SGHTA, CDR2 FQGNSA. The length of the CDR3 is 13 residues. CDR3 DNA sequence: TGTGCCAGCAGTGAAGGGGGCGGGGAGACCCAGTACTTC. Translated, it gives CASSEGGGETQYF.

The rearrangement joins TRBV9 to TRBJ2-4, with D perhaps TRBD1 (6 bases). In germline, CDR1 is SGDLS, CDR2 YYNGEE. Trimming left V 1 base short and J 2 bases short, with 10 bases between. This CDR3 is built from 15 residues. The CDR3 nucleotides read TGTGCCAGCAGCGTATCACAGGGAACCAAAAACATTCAGTACTTC. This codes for CASSVSQGTKNIQYF. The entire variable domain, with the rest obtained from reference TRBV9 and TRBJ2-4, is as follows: DSGVTQTPKHLITATGQRVTLRCSPRSGDLSVYWYQQSLDQGLQFLIQYYNGEERAKGNILERFSAQQFPDLHSELNLSSLELGDSALYFCASSVSQGTKNIQYFGAGTRLSVL.

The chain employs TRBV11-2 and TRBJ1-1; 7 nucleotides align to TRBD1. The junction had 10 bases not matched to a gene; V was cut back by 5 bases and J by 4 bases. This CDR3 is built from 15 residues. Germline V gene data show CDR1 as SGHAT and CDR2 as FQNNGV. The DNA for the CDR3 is TGTGCCAGCAGCCCTATGAGGGGGCCGCGCACTGAAGCTTTCTTT. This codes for CASSPMRGPRTEAFF.

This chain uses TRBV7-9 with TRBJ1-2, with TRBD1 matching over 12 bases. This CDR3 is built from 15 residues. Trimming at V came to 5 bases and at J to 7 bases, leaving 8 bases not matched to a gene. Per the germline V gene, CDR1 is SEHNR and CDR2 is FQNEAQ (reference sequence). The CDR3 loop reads CASSTPGQGALGYTF. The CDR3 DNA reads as TGTGCCAGCAGCACCCCGGGACAGGGGGCGCTTGGCTACACCTTC.

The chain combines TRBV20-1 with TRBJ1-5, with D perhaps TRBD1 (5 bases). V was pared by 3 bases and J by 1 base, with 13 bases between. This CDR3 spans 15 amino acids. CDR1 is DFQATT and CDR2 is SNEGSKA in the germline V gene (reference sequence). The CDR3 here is CSASGTELSNQPQHF. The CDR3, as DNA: TGCAGTGCTAGTGGGACCGAACTCAGCAATCAGCCCCAGCATTTT.

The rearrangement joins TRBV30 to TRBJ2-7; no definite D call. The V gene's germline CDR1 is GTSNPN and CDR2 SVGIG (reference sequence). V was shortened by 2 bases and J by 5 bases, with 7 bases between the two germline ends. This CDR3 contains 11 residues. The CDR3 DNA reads TGTGCCTGGAGTATTGGGGACGAGCAGTACTTC. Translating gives CAWSIGDEQYF. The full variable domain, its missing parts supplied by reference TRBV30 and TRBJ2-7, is SQTIHQWPATLVQPVGSPLSLECTVEGTSNPNLYWYRQAAGRGLQLLFYSVGIGQISSEVPQNLSASRPQDRQFILSSKKLLLSDSGFYLCAWSIGDEQYFGPGTRLTVT.

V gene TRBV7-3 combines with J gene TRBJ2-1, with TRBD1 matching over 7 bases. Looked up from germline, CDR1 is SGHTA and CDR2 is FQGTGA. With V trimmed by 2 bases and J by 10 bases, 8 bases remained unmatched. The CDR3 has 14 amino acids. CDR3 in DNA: TGTGCCAGCAGCTTAGGGCTAAGGGGGCAGGAGCAGTTCTTC. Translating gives CASSLGLRGQEQFF. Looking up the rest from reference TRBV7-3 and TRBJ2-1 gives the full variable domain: GAGVSQTPSNKVTEKGKYVELRCDPISGHTALYWYRQSLGQGPEFLIYFQGTGAADDSGLPNDRFFAVRPEGSVSTLKIQRTERGDSAVYLCASSLGLRGQEQFFGPGTRLTVL.